These T cell receptor beta chains were read from a single sample in a study of human T cells and chemical hapten exposure. MiXCR, applied by TCRdb to the RACE reads, yields one record per CDR3 protein. The table includes about 180,000 distinct CDR3 sequences, about 31% detected once. Sequences were derived from whole blood, sampled in connection with sensitization to the hapten diphenylcyclopropenone (DPC). The receptors stem from a woman aged 25 to 45 with alopecia areata. Some clones in this sample may be carry-over from other donors' samples. CDR3s include the opening cysteine and the closing phenylalanine or tryptophan. A D gene is named only where the DNA matches it firmly. Clone size, where shown, is once, few, many, or a class for clones that have expanded.

D gene: TRBD2
V gene: TRBV15
J gene: TRBJ2-3
clone size: -
CDR3 DNA: TGTGCCACCAGCAGACCGCTAGCGGGGGATGGAGATACGCAGTATTTT
CDR3 protein: CATSRPLAGDGDTQYF

D gene: -
V gene: TRBV12-3/TRBV12-4
J gene: TRBJ1-2
clone size: few
CDR3 DNA: TGTGCCAGCAGTCAGCGCTATGGCTACACCTTC
CDR3 protein: CASSQRYGYTF

D gene: -
V gene: TRBV7-2
J gene: TRBJ1-2
clone size: -
CDR3 DNA: TGTGCCAGCAGCACGGACAGAATTAACTATGGCTACACCTTC
CDR3 protein: CASSTDRINYGYTF

D gene: -
V gene: TRBV29-1
J gene: TRBJ2-5
clone size: few
CDR3 DNA: TGCAGCGCGCCGCTACAGGGAGCGTTACAAGAGACCCAGTACTTC
CDR3 protein: CSAPLQGALQETQYF

D gene: -
V gene: TRBV4-3
J gene: TRBJ2-3
clone size: -
CDR3 DNA: TGCGCCAGCAGCCAAGATAGCGGAGGGGCGGATACGCAGTATTTT
CDR3 protein: CASSQDSGGADTQYF

D gene: -
V gene: TRBV20-1
J gene: TRBJ2-7
clone size: few
CDR3 DNA: TGCAGTGCTAAGGAGGGCGCATACGAGCAGTACTTC
CDR3 protein: CSAKEGAYEQYF

D gene: TRBD2
V gene: TRBV6-1
J gene: TRBJ2-2
clone size: once
CDR3 DNA: TGTGCCAGCAGTGCGCCCAGCGGGAGGTACACCGGGGAGCTGTTTTTT
CDR3 protein: CASSAPSGRYTGELFF

D gene: -
V gene: TRBV28
J gene: TRBJ2-3
clone size: -
CDR3 DNA: TGTGCCACCAAGGCGGGACAGAGGACAGATACGCAGTATTTT
CDR3 protein: CATKAGQRTDTQYF

D gene: -
V gene: TRBV28
J gene: TRBJ1-2
clone size: -
CDR3 DNA: TGTGCCAGCTCCATGGGGGGCCGCTATGGCTACACCTTC
CDR3 protein: CASSMGGRYGYTF

D gene: -
V gene: TRBV29-1
J gene: TRBJ2-6
clone size: few
CDR3 DNA: TGCAGCGTTGAAGACACTGGGGCCAACGTCCTGACTTTC
CDR3 protein: CSVEDTGANVLTF

D gene: -
V gene: TRBV6-2/TRBV6-3
J gene: TRBJ2-7
clone size: -
CDR3 DNA: TGTGCCAGCAGTTACCAATACGAGCAGTACTTC
CDR3 protein: CASSYQYEQYF

D gene: TRBD1
V gene: TRBV27
J gene: TRBJ2-7
clone size: -
CDR3 DNA: TGTGCCAGCAGTCGACAGGGCCTATACTCCTACGAGCAGTACTTC
CDR3 protein: CASSRQGLYSYEQYF

D gene: -
V gene: TRBV12-3/TRBV12-4
J gene: TRBJ1-1
clone size: -
CDR3 DNA: TGTGCCAGCACCCCCGGGCAGAAGAACACTGAAGCTTTCTTT
CDR3 protein: CASTPGQKNTEAFF

D gene: TRBD2
V gene: TRBV2
J gene: TRBJ2-5
clone size: -
CDR3 DNA: TGTGCCAGCAGTGAATTTCAAGCGGGAGCCCTAGAGACCCAGTACTTC
CDR3 protein: CASSEFQAGALETQYF

D gene: TRBD1
V gene: TRBV28
J gene: TRBJ1-2
clone size: -
CDR3 DNA: TGTGCCAGCAGGACACAGGGGAACTATGGCTACACCTTC
CDR3 protein: CASRTQGNYGYTF

D gene: -
V gene: TRBV7-3
J gene: TRBJ2-2
clone size: few
CDR3 DNA: TGTGCCAGCAGCTTCGACAGGCGTGACACCGGGGAGCTGTTTTTT
CDR3 protein: CASSFDRRDTGELFF

D gene: TRBD2
V gene: TRBV9
J gene: TRBJ2-3
clone size: -
CDR3 DNA: TGTGCCAGCAGCGAAGGTAGCGGGGCAAGCACAGATACGCAGTATTTT
CDR3 protein: CASSEGSGASTDTQYF

D gene: TRBD1
V gene: TRBV5-6
J gene: TRBJ2-7
clone size: -
CDR3 DNA: TGTGCCAGCAGCCCCCCAGGGGGTTCCTCCTACGAGCAGTACTTC
CDR3 protein: CASSPPGGSSYEQYF

D gene: -
V gene: TRBV6-2/TRBV6-3
J gene: TRBJ1-5
clone size: few
CDR3 DNA: TGTGCCAGCAGTATAGACGGTCAGCCCCAGCATTTT
CDR3 protein: CASSIDGQPQHF

D gene: TRBD1
V gene: TRBV29-1
J gene: TRBJ2-7
clone size: -
CDR3 DNA: TGCAGCGCCCAGAGAGGGGGCGGCTACGAGCAGTACTTC
CDR3 protein: CSAQRGGGYEQYF

D gene: -
V gene: TRBV28
J gene: TRBJ2-7
clone size: -
CDR3 DNA: TGTGCCAGCAGTTCCCGAATCATGTACGAGCAGTACTTC
CDR3 protein: CASSSRIMYEQYF

D gene: -
V gene: TRBV30
J gene: TRBJ1-5
clone size: few
CDR3 DNA: TGTGCCTGGAGTGGACAAGTCAATCAGCCCCAGCATTTT
CDR3 protein: CAWSGQVNQPQHF

D gene: -
V gene: TRBV2
J gene: TRBJ1-5
clone size: few
CDR3 DNA: TGTGCCAGCAGTGAAGGGGCGGGGAGGGTTGATAATCAGCCCCAGCATTTT
CDR3 protein: CASSEGAGRVDNQPQHF

D gene: TRBD1
V gene: TRBV6-2/TRBV6-3
J gene: TRBJ2-1
clone size: few
CDR3 DNA: TGTGCCAGCAGTAAGACAGGGGGCATTAATGAGCAGTTCTTC
CDR3 protein: CASSKTGGINEQFF

D gene: TRBD2
V gene: TRBV20-1
J gene: TRBJ2-3
clone size: few
CDR3 DNA: TGCAGTGCTAGAGATCCCCGCTTAGCGGGGGATCACCCAGATACGCAGTATTTT
CDR3 protein: CSARDPRLAGDHPDTQYF